These 2 T cell receptor beta chains were all obtained from the same sample, sequenced in a study of blood T cell repertoires in COVID-19. Measured with immunoSEQ multiplex PCR; TCRdb has only the in-frame clones, and not every one. The data contain 150,000 to 200,000 clones, around 83% of them singletons. Material: peripheral blood. These receptors all come from a man aged 50 to 60 with active or convalescent COVID-19.

This chain joins TRBV7-2 and TRBJ1-6; 9 bases map to TRBD1. CDR1 and CDR2 (germline): SGHTA, FQGNSA. CDR3 length equals 15 residues. The V and J ends lost 4 bases and 9 bases, in that order; junction bases with no gene match: 7. The CDR3 protein is CASSSVPGQGSPLHF. CDR3 coding DNA: TGTGCCAGCAGCTCCGTCCCGGGACAGGGTTCACCCCTCCACTTT.

The V and J genes are TRBV4-2 and TRBJ1-1; a weak D match, TRBD1 (6 bases). This CDR3 has 16 residues. The germline V gene has CDR1 LGHNA and CDR2 YNFKEQ. The V and J ends lost 4 bases and 5 bases respectively, with 20 bases between them. CDR3 sequence: CASSPIGGVGATEAFF. The CDR3 DNA reads as TGTGCCAGCAGCCCCATAGGGGGGGTGGGGGCGACTGAAGCTTTCTTT.